The 27 T cell receptor beta chains below all came from one sample that was sequenced in a study of shared clonotypes between healthy human individuals. TCRdb keeps only in-frame clones here, not all; method: immunoSEQ multiplex PCR. The sample has 2.5 million or so clones, over 85% seen once. Sequenced input: naive CD4+ T cells sorted from blood. Stated subset: CD45RA+ positively selected. These TCRs come from a man aged 18 to 29 in good health.

V gene TRBV30 combines with J gene TRBJ1-6, with D perhaps TRBD1 (6 bases). The V gene lost 2 bases and the J gene lost 3 bases, with 14 bases spanning the gap. From germline, CDR1 is GTSNPN and CDR2 SVGIG (reference sequence). This CDR3 has 16 amino acids. CDR3 nucleotides: TGTGCCTGGAGTACCAGGGGCGCCCGCTATAATTCACCCCTCCACTTT. Its translation: CAWSTRGARYNSPLHF. Together with reference TRBV30 and TRBJ1-6, the CDR3 gives the full variable domain: SQTIHQWPATLVQPVGSPLSLECTVEGTSNPNLYWYRQAAGRGLQLLFYSVGIGQISSEVPQNLSASRPQDRQFILSSKKLLLSDSGFYLCAWSTRGARYNSPLHFGNGTRLTVT.

V and J are TRBV5-4 and TRBJ2-1, with 10 bases matching TRBD2. J gave up 1 base and V 2 bases, and 15 bases lay outside the gene matches. CDR3 length: 20 residues. The germline V gene has CDR1 SGHNT and CDR2 YYREEE (reference sequence). The DNA for the CDR3 is TGTGCCAGCAGCTTCCGTCCTAAAACTAGCGGGGATTGGTCCTACAATGAGCAGTTCTTC. Its translation: CASSFRPKTSGDWSYNEQFF.

The chain has TRBV10-1 and TRBJ2-2; 8 bases match TRBD1. The CDR3 covers 13 residues. The V segment lost 5 bases and the J segment 7 bases; nucleotides outside the gene matches: 3. Germline V gives CDR1 WNHNN, CDR2 SYGVQD (reference sequence). CDR3 loop: CASSRQGIGELFF. In nucleotides, the CDR3 is TGCGCCAGCAGTAGACAGGGGATCGGGGAGCTGTTTTTT.

The chain joins TRBV9 to TRBJ2-3; a weak D match, TRBD2 (5 bases). V was pared by 3 bases and J by 2 bases, with 13 bases between. This CDR3 comprises 15 residues. Germline CDR1 and CDR2: SGDLS and YYNGEE. This chain's CDR3 is CASSEGLHPTDTQYF. The CDR3 DNA is TGTGCCAGCAGCGAAGGACTGCACCCCACAGATACGCAGTATTTT.

Only one count was recorded for this clone. CDR3 bases: TGCGCCAGCAGCCTTTCGGTCACTAGCGGGAGTTACGAGCAGTACTTC. Encoded protein: CASSLSVTSGSYEQYF. The V and J genes are TRBV4-3 and TRBJ2-7; TRBD2 aligns across 11 bases. Germline V lookup: CDR1 LGHNA, CDR2 YSLEER. The V segment lost 4 bases and the J segment 4 bases; nucleotides outside the gene matches: 9. The length of the CDR3 is 16 residues.

The rearrangement joins TRBV15 to TRBJ2-5; perhaps TRBD1 as D (5 bases). This CDR3 comprises 15 residues. V was cut by 4 bases and J by 5 bases, with 17 bases left in between. Germline V gene lookup returns CDR1 LNHNV and CDR2 YYDKDF (reference sequence). This CDR3 reads CATSNDGAGLETQYF. DNA of the CDR3: TGTGCCACCAGCAACGATGGGGCAGGGCTTGAGACCCAGTACTTC.

This chain uses TRBV6-5 with TRBJ2-1, with D unclear. Trimming cost V 6 bases and J 2 bases, with 5 bases left between them. Germline values: CDR1 MNHEY, CDR2 SVGAGI. The CDR3 length is 12 residues. This CDR3 is CASRGTYNEQFF. The CDR3 DNA follows: TGTGCCAGCAGAGGGACCTACAATGAGCAGTTCTTC.

This clone has more than one count but fewer than ten. The rearrangement links TRBV11-2 to TRBJ1-5, with D hard to call. CDR3 length equals 15 residues. Germline lookup yields CDR1 SGHAT and CDR2 FQNNGV. V was shortened by 5 bases and J by 0 bases, with 11 bases between the two germline ends. The CDR3 coding sequence is TGTGCCAGCAGCCTCGACGGGAATAGCAATCAGCCCCAGCATTTT. It yields the protein CASSLDGNSNQPQHF.

The genes are TRBV5-5 and TRBJ2-7; 7 bases are shared with TRBD2. V was clipped by 0 bases and J by 0 bases; unmatched bases: 6. Germline assignment: CDR1 SGHKS and CDR2 YYEKEE (reference sequence). This CDR3 spans 16 amino acids. CDR3 DNA: TGTGCCAGCAGCTTGGCCCCCGGGGGGACCTCCTACGAGCAGTACTTC. Protein product: CASSLAPGGTSYEQYF.

The chain links TRBV6-1 to TRBJ2-2; D perhaps matches TRBD1 (5 bases). Between the trimmed V and J ends, which lost 4 bases and 0 bases, there was a span of 9 bases. CDR1 and CDR2 (germline): MNHNS, SASEGT. The CDR3 contains 15 residues. DNA for the CDR3: TGTGCCAGCAGTGTACAGGTTACGAACACCGGGGAGCTGTTTTTT. It yields the protein CASSVQVTNTGELFF.

The chain carries TRBV10-3 and TRBJ1-5, with TRBD1 identical over 9 bases. CDR3 length equals 14 residues. Germline values: CDR1 ENHRY, CDR2 SYGVKD. The V and J ends lost 4 bases and 3 bases, in that order; junction bases with no gene match: 1. CDR3 sequence reads: CAISGDRVNQPQHF. CDR3 DNA sequence: TGTGCCATCAGTGGGGACAGGGTCAATCAGCCCCAGCATTTT.

The rearrangement joins TRBV28 to TRBJ2-7; 10 bases agree with TRBD1. Germline V gene lookup returns CDR1 MDHEN and CDR2 SYDVKM. The CDR3 consists of 15 residues. V lost 6 bases to trimming and J lost 1 base; unmatched junction nucleotides: 6. The CDR3 DNA follows: TGTGCCAGCAGCCCCCCGGGACAGGGGTCCTACGAGCAGTACTTC. It is translated as CASSPPGQGSYEQYF.

This chain joins TRBV5-4 and TRBJ1-2, with D unclear. The germline V and J ends were trimmed by 5 bases and 2 bases, with 7 bases remaining between them. CDR1 SGHNT and CDR2 YYREEE come from the germline V gene (reference sequence). This CDR3 is 12 amino acids long. The CDR3 DNA reads as TGTGCCAGCAGGGAACAGAACTATGGCTACACCTTC. Translation: CASREQNYGYTF. Combining the CDR3 with reference TRBV5-4 and TRBJ1-2 gives the whole variable domain ETGVTQSPTHLIKTRGQQVTLRCSSQSGHNTVSWYQQALGQGPQFIFQYYREEENGRGNFPPRFSGLQFPNYSSELNVNALELDDSALYLCASREQNYGYTFGSGTRLTVV.

The chain has TRBV11-2 and TRBJ2-5; 9 bases line up with TRBD1. The germline V gene has CDR1 SGHAT and CDR2 FQNNGV. V lost 1 base, J lost 5 bases, and 11 bases stayed unmatched. The CDR3 is 17 residues long. CDR3: CASSLVLGTGQGETQYF. The CDR3 bases are TGTGCCAGCAGCTTAGTGTTAGGGACAGGGCAGGGGGAGACCCAGTACTTC.

The CDR3 bases are TGTGCCAGCCGCCCTGGGGGGGCAGGCTATGGCTACACCTTC. Residues: CASRPGGAGYGYTF. This chain links TRBV2 with TRBJ1-2; D might be TRBD1 (6 bases). Per the germline V gene, CDR1 is SNHLY and CDR2 is FYNNEI. The CDR3 has 14 amino acids. The V gene lost 8 bases and the J gene lost 4 bases, with 17 bases spanning the gap.

This chain uses TRBV5-1 with TRBJ2-2; TRBD1 agrees at 7 bases. Germline V lookup: CDR1 SGHRS, CDR2 YFSETQ. The CDR3 extends over 17 amino acids. V lost 9 bases to trimming and J lost 3 bases; unmatched junction nucleotides: 17. The CDR3 nucleotides read TGCGCCACCCCACGACAGGGCTCTTTAGGGGACACCGGGGAGCTGTTTTTT. Translated: CATPRQGSLGDTGELFF. Full variable domain (outside the CDR3, taken from reference TRBV5-1 and TRBJ2-2): KAGVTQTPRYLIKTRGQQVTLSCSPISGHRSVSWYQQTPGQGLQFLFEYFSETQRNKGNFPGRFSGRQFSNSRSEMNVSTLELGDSALYLCATPRQGSLGDTGELFFGEGSRLTVL.

The rearrangement uses TRBV5-1 and TRBJ1-1, with a weak D call TRBD1 (5 bases). In germline, CDR1 is SGHRS, CDR2 YFSETQ. V was cut by 4 bases and J by 0 bases, with 13 bases left in between. This CDR3 is 15 amino acids long. CDR3 sequence: CASSASAGLNTEAFF. The CDR3 DNA is TGCGCCAGCAGCGCCTCTGCAGGGTTGAACACTGAAGCTTTCTTT.

This chain connects TRBV5-6 to TRBJ2-5, with D tentatively TRBD1 (5 bases). The length of the CDR3 is 16 residues. Germline V CDR1 and CDR2: SGHDT, YYEEEE. V was pared by 4 bases and J by 2 bases, with 18 bases between. Here the CDR3 DNA reads TGTGCCAGCAGCCAGGATGGTTCAGCAGGGCAAGAGACCCAGTACTTC. Its protein product is CASSQDGSAGQETQYF.

This chain connects TRBV5-1 to TRBJ1-2, with 9 bases lining up with TRBD1. The CDR3 loop spans 14 amino acids. Trimming removed 5 bases from V and 8 bases from J; junction bases left unmatched: 10. Germline loops: CDR1 SGHRS, CDR2 YFSETQ. DNA of the CDR3: TGCGCCAGCAGAGAAGTACAGGGGGCTGGAGGCTACACCTTC. Translation: CASREVQGAGGYTF.

V gene TRBV7-9 combines with J gene TRBJ1-1; D might be TRBD1 (6 bases). This CDR3 comprises 14 residues. Deletions cut 5 bases from V and 7 bases from J, with 17 bases between. The germline gives CDR1 SEHNR, CDR2 FQNEAQ (reference sequence). CDR3 nucleotide sequence: TGTGCCAGCAGCGCCGGACAGCACGACCTTGAAGCTTTCTTT. Its protein is CASSAGQHDLEAFF. The full variable domain, in which reference TRBV7-9 and TRBJ1-1 provide the parts outside the CDR3, is DTGVSQNPRHKITKRGQNVTFRCDPISEHNRLYWYRQTLGQGPEFLTYFQNEAQLEKSRLLSDRFSAERPKGSFSTLEIQRTEQGDSAMYLCASSAGQHDLEAFFGQGTRLTVV.

This clone was observed once. The chain combines TRBV5-1 with TRBJ1-6; no clear D. V lost 2 bases, J lost 5 bases, and 5 bases lay in between. The germline V gene has CDR1 SGHRS and CDR2 YFSETQ. The CDR3 contains 13 residues. The DNA of the CDR3 is TGCGCCAGCAGCTTCCAGGATAATTCACCCCTCCACTTT. This sequence encodes CASSFQDNSPLHF.

The chain uses TRBV27 and TRBJ1-2; TRBD1 aligns across 7 bases. V dropped 5 bases and J dropped 8; count of bases not matched to a gene: 5. Germline V gene data show CDR1 as MNHEY and CDR2 as SMNVEV (reference sequence). The CDR3 length is 12 residues. The CDR3 region is CASSTRQGGYTF. CDR3 DNA: TGTGCCAGCAGTACCAGACAGGGAGGCTACACCTTC.

The gene calls are TRBV19 and TRBJ2-2; D tentatively reads TRBD1 or TRBD2 (6 bases each). V was clipped by 7 bases and J by 4 bases, with 16 bases between them. Looked up from germline, CDR1 is LNHDA and CDR2 is SQIVND (reference sequence). CDR3 size: 15 residues. The CDR3 reads CASNDGGLGTGELFF. The DNA for the CDR3 is TGTGCCAGTAATGATGGGGGGCTGGGCACCGGGGAGCTGTTTTTT. The whole variable domain, remainder taken from reference TRBV19 and TRBJ2-2, is DGGITQSPKYLFRKEGQNVTLSCEQNLNHDAMYWYRQDPGQGLRLIYYSQIVNDFQKGDIAEGYSVSREKKESFPLTVTSAQKNPTAFYLCASNDGGLGTGELFFGEGSRLTVL.

V usage is TRBV6-5 and J usage is TRBJ2-7; the match to TRBD2 covers 10 bases. There are 15 residues in the CDR3. V lost 7 bases, J lost 2 bases, and 8 bases stayed unmatched. Germline V gene lookup returns CDR1 MNHEY and CDR2 SVGAGI. CDR3 in amino acids: CASTTTSGSAYEQYF. CDR3 sequence (DNA): TGTGCCAGCACTACGACTAGCGGGTCTGCCTACGAGCAGTACTTC.

A few counts support this clone. Written as DNA, the CDR3 is TGTGCCAGCAGTTGGGGACAGGCAGCTTCCAATCAGCCCCAGCATTTT. Protein sequence: CASSWGQAASNQPQHF. This chain connects TRBV2 to TRBJ1-5; 8 nucleotides agree with TRBD1. Germline CDR1 reads SNHLY; CDR2 reads FYNNEI. There are 16 residues in the CDR3. Trimming removed 5 bases from V and 3 bases from J; junction bases left unmatched: 9.

This clone was seen a handful of times. V gene TRBV5-1 combines with J gene TRBJ1-3, with 8 nucleotides matching TRBD1. J was trimmed by 3 bases and V by 3 bases; bases with no gene match: 5. CDR1 and CDR2 from the germline V gene are SGHRS and YFSETQ. The CDR3 extends over 15 amino acids. CDR3 region: CASSSTGDHGNTIYF. The CDR3 DNA sequence: TGCGCCAGCAGCTCGACAGGGGATCATGGAAACACCATATATTTT.

The chain has TRBV18 and TRBJ2-1, with unresolved D. V lost 1 base and J lost 6, with 7 bases in between. The CDR3 runs to 13 residues. Germline CDR1 reads KGHSH; CDR2 reads LQKENI. The CDR3 region is CASSPLNGNEQFF. Here the CDR3 DNA reads TGTGCCAGCTCACCACTAAATGGCAATGAGCAGTTCTTC.